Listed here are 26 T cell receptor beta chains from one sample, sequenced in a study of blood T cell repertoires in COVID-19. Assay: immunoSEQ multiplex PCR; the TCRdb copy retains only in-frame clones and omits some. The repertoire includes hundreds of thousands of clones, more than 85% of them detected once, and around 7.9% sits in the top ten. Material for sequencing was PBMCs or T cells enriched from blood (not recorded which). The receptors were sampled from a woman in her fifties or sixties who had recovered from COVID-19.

The DNA of the CDR3 is TGTGCCTGGAGTTCGACTGACTACGAGCAGTACGTC. Protein product: CAWSSTDYEQYV. The chain couples TRBV30 to TRBJ2-7; D is ambiguous. The germline V gene encodes CDR1 GTSNPN and CDR2 SVGIG (reference sequence). With 2 bases removed from V and 3 bases from J, the gap between germline ends came to 8 bases. The CDR3 totals 12 residues.

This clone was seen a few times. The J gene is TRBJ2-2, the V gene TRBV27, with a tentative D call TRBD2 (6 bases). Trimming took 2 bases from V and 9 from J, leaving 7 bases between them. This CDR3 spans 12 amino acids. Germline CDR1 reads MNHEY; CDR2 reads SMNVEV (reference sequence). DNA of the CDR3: TGTGCCAGCAGTTTAGGAGGGAGGGAGCTGTTTTTT. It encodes CASSLGGRELFF.

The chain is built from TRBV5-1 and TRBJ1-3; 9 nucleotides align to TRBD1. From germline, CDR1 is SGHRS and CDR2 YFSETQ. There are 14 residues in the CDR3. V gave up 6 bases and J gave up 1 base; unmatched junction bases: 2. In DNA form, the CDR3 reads TGCGCCAGCACACAGGGGGCGTCTGGAAACACCATATATTTT. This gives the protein CASTQGASGNTIYF.

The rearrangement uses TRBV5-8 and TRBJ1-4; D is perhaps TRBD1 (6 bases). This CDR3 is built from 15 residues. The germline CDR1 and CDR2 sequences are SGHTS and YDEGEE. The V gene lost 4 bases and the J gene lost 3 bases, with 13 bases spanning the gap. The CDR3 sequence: CASSPRGGPNEKLFF. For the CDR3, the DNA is TGTGCCAGCAGCCCTCGAGGGGGACCTAATGAAAAACTGTTTTTT.

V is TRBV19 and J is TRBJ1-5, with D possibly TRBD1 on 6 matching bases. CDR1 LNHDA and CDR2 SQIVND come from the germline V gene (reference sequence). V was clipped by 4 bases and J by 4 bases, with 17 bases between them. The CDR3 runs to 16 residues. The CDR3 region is CASSTPAGQRNQPQHF. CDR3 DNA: TGTGCCAGTAGTACCCCGGCCGGACAGAGAAATCAGCCCCAGCATTTT.

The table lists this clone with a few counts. CDR3: CASSQGTGFSGNTIYF. The CDR3 nucleotides are TGTGCCAGCAGCCAAGGTACAGGATTCTCTGGAAACACCATATATTTT. The rearrangement links TRBV3-1 (or the pseudogene TRBV3-2) to TRBJ1-3, with D perhaps TRBD1 (5 bases). The V end was cut by 1 base, the J end by 0 bases, with 10 bases between. Germline V gives CDR1 LGHDT, CDR2 YNNKEL (reference sequence). The CDR3 is 16 amino acids.

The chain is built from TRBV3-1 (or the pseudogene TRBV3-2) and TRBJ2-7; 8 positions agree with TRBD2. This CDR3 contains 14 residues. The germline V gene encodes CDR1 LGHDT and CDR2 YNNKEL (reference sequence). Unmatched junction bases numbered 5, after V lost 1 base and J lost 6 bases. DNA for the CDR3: TGTGCCAGCAGCCAAGGAGGGGCGGGGGGCGAGCAGTACTTC. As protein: CASSQGGAGGEQYF.

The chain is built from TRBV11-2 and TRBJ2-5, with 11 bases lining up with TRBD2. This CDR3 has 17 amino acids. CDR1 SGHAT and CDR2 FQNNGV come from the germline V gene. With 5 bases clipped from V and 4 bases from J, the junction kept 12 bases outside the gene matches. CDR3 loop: CASSLVISSGGLETQYF. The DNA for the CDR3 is TGTGCCAGCAGCCTTGTCATATCTAGCGGGGGGCTAGAGACCCAGTACTTC. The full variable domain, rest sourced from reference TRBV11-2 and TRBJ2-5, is EAGVAQSPRYKIIEKRQSVAFWCNPISGHATLYWYQQILGQGPKLLIQFQNNGVVDDSQLPKDRFSAERLKGVDSTLKIQPAKLEDSAVYLCASSLVISSGGLETQYFGPGTRLLVL.

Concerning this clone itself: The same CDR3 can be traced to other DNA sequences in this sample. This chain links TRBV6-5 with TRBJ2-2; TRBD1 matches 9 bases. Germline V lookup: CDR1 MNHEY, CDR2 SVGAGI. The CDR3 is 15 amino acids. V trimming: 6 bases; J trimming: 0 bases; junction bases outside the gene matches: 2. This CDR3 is CASSRDRANTGELFF. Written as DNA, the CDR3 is TGTGCCAGCAGCCGGGACAGGGCGAACACCGGGGAGCTGTTTTTT.

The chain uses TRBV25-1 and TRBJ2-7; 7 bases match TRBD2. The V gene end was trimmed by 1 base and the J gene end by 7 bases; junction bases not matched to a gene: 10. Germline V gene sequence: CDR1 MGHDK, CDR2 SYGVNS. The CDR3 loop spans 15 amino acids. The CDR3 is CASSEFWGGGGEQYF. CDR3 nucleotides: TGTGCCAGCAGTGAATTTTGGGGGGGAGGAGGGGAGCAGTACTTC.

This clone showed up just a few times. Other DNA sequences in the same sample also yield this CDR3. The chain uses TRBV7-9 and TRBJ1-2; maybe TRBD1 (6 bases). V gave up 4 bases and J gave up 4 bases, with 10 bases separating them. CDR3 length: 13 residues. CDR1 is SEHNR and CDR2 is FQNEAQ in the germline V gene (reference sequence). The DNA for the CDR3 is TGTGCCAGCAGCTCTAGGGGGGGCTATGGCTACACCTTC. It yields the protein CASSSRGGYGYTF.

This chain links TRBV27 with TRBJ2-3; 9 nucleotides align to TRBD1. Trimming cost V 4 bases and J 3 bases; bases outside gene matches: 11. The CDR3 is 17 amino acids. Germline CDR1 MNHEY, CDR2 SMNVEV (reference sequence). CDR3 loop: CASSSRRTGVRTDTQYF. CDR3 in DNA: TGTGCCAGCAGTTCGCGCCGGACAGGGGTTAGGACAGATACGCAGTATTTT.

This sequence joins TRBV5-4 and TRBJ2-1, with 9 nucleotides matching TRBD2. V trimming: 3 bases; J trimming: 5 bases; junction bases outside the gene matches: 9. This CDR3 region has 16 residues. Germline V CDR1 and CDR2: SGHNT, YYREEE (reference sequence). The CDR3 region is CASSSLAGARNNEQFF. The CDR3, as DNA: TGTGCCAGCAGCTCGTTAGCGGGGGCCCGGAACAATGAGCAGTTCTTC.

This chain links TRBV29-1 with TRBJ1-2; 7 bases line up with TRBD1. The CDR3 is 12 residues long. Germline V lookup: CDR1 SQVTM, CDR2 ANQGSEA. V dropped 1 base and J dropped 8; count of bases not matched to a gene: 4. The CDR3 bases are TGCAGCGTTGAAGCCAGGGGGATCGGCTACACCTTC. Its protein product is CSVEARGIGYTF.

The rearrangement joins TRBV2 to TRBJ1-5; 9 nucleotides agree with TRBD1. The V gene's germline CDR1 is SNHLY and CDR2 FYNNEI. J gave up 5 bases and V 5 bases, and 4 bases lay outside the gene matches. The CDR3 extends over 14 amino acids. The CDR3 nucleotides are TGTGCCAGCAGTCAACAGGGGGCGGATCAGCCCCAGCATTTT. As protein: CASSQQGADQPQHF.

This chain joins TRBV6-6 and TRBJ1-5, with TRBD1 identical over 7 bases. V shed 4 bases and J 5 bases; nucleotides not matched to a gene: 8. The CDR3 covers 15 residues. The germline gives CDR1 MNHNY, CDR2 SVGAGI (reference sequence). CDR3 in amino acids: CASSSTGEGYQPQHF. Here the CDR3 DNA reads TGTGCCAGCAGTTCCACAGGGGAAGGATATCAGCCCCAGCATTTT.

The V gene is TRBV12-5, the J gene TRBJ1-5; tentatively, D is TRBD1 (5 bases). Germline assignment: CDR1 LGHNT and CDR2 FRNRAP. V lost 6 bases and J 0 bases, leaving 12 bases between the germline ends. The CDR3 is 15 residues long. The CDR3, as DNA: TGTGCTAGTGGACCCGACAGCGATAGCAATCAGCCCCAGCATTTT. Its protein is CASGPDSDSNQPQHF.

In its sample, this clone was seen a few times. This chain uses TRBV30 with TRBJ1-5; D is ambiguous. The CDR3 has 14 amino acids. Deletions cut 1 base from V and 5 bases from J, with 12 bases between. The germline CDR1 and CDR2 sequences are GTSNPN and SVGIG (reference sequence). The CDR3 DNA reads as TGTGCCTGGAGTGGCCCAGAGGTCTATCAGCCCCAGCATTTT. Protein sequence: CAWSGPEVYQPQHF.

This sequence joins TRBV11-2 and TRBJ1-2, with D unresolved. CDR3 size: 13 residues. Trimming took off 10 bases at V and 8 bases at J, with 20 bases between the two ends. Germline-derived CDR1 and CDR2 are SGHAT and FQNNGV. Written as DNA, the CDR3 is TGTGCCACCTCGTCCGGCAGCCACGGGGGCTACACCTTC. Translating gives CATSSGSHGGYTF.

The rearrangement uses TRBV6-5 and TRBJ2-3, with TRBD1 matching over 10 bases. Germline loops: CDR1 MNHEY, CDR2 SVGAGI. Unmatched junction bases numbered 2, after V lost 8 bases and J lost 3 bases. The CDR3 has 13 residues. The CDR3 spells CASRTGGTDTQYF. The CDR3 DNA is TGTGCCAGCCGGACAGGGGGAACAGATACGCAGTATTTT.

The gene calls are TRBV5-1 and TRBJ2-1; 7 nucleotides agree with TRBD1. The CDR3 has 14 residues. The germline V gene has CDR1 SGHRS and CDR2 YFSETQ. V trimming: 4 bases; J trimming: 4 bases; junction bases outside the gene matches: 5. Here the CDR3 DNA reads TGCGCCAGCAGCCCCGGGACAGTGTACAATGAGCAGTTCTTC. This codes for CASSPGTVYNEQFF.

The CDR3 DNA reads as TGCGCCAGCAGCCAAGCGGGACAGAAATATTCACCCCTCCACTTT. It specifies CASSQAGQKYSPLHF. The chain recombines TRBV4-1 with TRBJ1-6; 7 positions match TRBD1. Losses at the gene ends were 1 base for V and 8 bases for J; bases not matched to a gene: 5. This CDR3 is built from 15 residues. Germline V gene sequence: CDR1 MGHRA, CDR2 YSYEKL.

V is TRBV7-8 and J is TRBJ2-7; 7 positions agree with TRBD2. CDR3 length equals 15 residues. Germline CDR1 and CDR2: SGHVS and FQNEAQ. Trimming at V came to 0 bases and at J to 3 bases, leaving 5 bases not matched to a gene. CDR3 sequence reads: CASSLAASGYYEQYF. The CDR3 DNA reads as TGTGCCAGCAGCTTAGCTGCTAGCGGCTACTACGAGCAGTACTTC.

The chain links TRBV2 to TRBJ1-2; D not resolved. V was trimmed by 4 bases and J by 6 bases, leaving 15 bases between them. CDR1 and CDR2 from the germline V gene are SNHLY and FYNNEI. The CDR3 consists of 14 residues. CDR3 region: CASSGSHSRNGYTF. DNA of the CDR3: TGTGCCAGCAGTGGGAGCCATAGTCGGAATGGCTACACCTTC.

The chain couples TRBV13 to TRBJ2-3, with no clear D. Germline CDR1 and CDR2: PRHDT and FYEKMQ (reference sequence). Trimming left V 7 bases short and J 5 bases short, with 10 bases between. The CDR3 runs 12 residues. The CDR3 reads CASTVGIDTQYF. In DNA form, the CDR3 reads TGTGCCAGCACCGTCGGTATAGATACGCAGTATTTT. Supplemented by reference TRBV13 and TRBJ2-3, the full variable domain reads AAGVIQSPRHLIKEKRETATLKCYPIPRHDTVYWYQQGPGQDPQFLISFYEKMQSDKGSIPDRFSAQQFSDYHSELNMSSLELGDSALYFCASTVGIDTQYFGPGTRLTVL.

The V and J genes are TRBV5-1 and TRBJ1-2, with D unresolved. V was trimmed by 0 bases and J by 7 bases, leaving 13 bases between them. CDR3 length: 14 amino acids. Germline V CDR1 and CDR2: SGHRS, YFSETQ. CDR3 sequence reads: CASSLEREASGYTF. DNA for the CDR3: TGCGCCAGCAGCTTGGAACGGGAGGCGAGTGGCTACACCTTC.